The 32 T cell receptor beta chains below all came from one sample that was sequenced in a study of shared clonotypes between healthy human individuals. Data came from immunoSEQ multiplex PCR; TCRdb stores just in-frame clones and leaves some out. The repertoire includes 850,000 to 1,200,000 clones, about three quarters of them detected once, and 1.4% to 1.5% sits in the top ten. Sequencing used memory CD4+ T cells sorted from blood. Stated subset: CD45RA-negative fraction. The receptors come from a man aged 18 to 30 in good health.

This clone was found once. As DNA, the CDR3 is TGCGCCAGCAGCTTGGGAGCGGGGAGTCCCCGGGAGACCCAGTACTTC. Its translation is CASSLGAGSPRETQYF. The chain recombines TRBV5-1 with TRBJ2-5, with 7 bases matching TRBD2. Germline loops: CDR1 SGHRS, CDR2 YFSETQ. V dropped 0 bases and J dropped 5; count of bases not matched to a gene: 10. The CDR3 runs 16 residues.

The rearrangement uses TRBV12-5 and TRBJ2-7, with D perhaps matching TRBD2 (6 bases). The germline gives CDR1 LGHNT, CDR2 FRNRAP. V dropped 6 bases and J dropped 3 bases, with 15 bases sitting between them. The CDR3 is 14 amino acids. CDR3 DNA: TGTGCTAGTGGCCCGGGACTCCCAGACTACGAGCAGTACTTC. Residues: CASGPGLPDYEQYF.

The V call is TRBV5-1, the J call TRBJ2-7, with a possible D match to TRBD1 (6 bases). The CDR3 runs 16 residues. With 0 bases removed from V and 3 bases from J, the gap between germline ends came to 16 bases. Germline V gives CDR1 SGHRS, CDR2 YFSETQ. The CDR3 bases are TGCGCCAGCAGCTTGGACCCTCCGACAGGCGTCTACGAGCAGTACTTC. This sequence encodes CASSLDPPTGVYEQYF.

V usage is TRBV10-3 and J usage is TRBJ1-4, with TRBD1 matching over 7 bases. Germline V gene sequence: CDR1 ENHRY, CDR2 SYGVKD. J was trimmed by 5 bases and V by 10 bases; bases with no gene match: 4. The CDR3 is 12 residues long. CDR3 protein: CASRDSNEKLFF. The CDR3 DNA reads TGTGCCAGCCGGGACAGCAATGAAAAACTGTTTTTT.

A remark on this clone: This specimen includes other DNA sequences encoding the same CDR3. CDR3 sequence (DNA): TGTGCCAGCAGCGCCCTAGGGGGCTATGGCTACACCTTC. Protein product: CASSALGGYGYTF. V usage is TRBV9 and J usage is TRBJ1-2, with TRBD1 as a possible D gene (6 bases). CDR3 length equals 13 residues. V was trimmed by 3 bases and J by 4 bases, leaving 10 bases between them. The germline gives CDR1 SGDLS, CDR2 YYNGEE. Full variable domain (outside the CDR3, taken from reference TRBV9 and TRBJ1-2): DSGVTQTPKHLITATGQRVTLRCSPRSGDLSVYWYQQSLDQGLQFLIQYYNGEERAKGNILERFSAQQFPDLHSELNLSSLELGDSALYFCASSALGGYGYTFGSGTRLTVV.

The chain combines TRBV7-2 with TRBJ2-7; TRBD2 aligns across 9 bases. This CDR3 contains 14 residues. Germline-derived CDR1 and CDR2 are SGHTA and FQGNSA. Trimming cost V 4 bases and J 6 bases; bases outside gene matches: 7. CDR3 sequence: CASSYAGGPFEQYF. DNA of the CDR3: TGTGCCAGCAGCTACGCGGGAGGGCCCTTCGAGCAGTACTTC. The full variable domain, in which reference TRBV7-2 and TRBJ2-7 provide the parts outside the CDR3, is GAGVSQSPSNKVTEKGKDVELRCDPISGHTALYWYRQSLGQGLEFLIYFQGNSAPDKSGLPSDRFSAERTGGSVSTLTIQRTQQEDSAVYLCASSYAGGPFEQYFGPGTRLTVT.

The chain links TRBV9 to TRBJ2-2, with 9 bases matching TRBD1. Trimming took 6 bases from V and 6 from J; bases not matched to a gene: 9. There are 15 residues in the CDR3. CDR1 and CDR2 (germline): SGDLS, YYNGEE. The CDR3 nucleotides are TGTGCCAGCACCGACCGACAGGGGGGCCCCGGGGAGCTGTTTTTT. Residues: CASTDRQGGPGELFF.

In this sample, this clone turned up many times. DNA for the CDR3: TGCGCCAGCAGCGGGGGGGCCTCGGCCAGCAACTATGGCTACACCTTC. Residues: CASSGGASASNYGYTF. The gene calls are TRBV5-1 and TRBJ1-2, with D possibly being TRBD1 (6 bases). This CDR3 has 16 amino acids. CDR1 is SGHRS and CDR2 is YFSETQ in the germline V gene. V lost 4 bases and J 2 bases, leaving 18 bases between the germline ends.

V and J are TRBV7-2 and TRBJ2-2, with D possibly being TRBD2 (5 bases). With 3 bases removed from V and 6 bases from J, the gap between germline ends came to 11 bases. The CDR3 contains 14 residues. Germline CDR1 is SGHTA and CDR2 is FQGNSA. CDR3 DNA sequence: TGTGCCAGCAGCTTCGGGGTCGTGGCCGGGGAGCTGTTTTTT. It encodes CASSFGVVAGELFF.

The J gene is TRBJ1-2, the V gene TRBV5-4; possible D gene TRBD1, 6 bases. This CDR3 contains 14 residues. CDR1 is SGHNT and CDR2 is YYREEE in the germline V gene (reference sequence). V was pared by 1 base and J by 9 bases, with 16 bases between. In nucleotides, the CDR3 is TGTGCCAGCAGCTTGTTTAACAGGGAATCGAGCTACACCTTC. Translated: CASSLFNRESSYTF.

This clone was detected ten times or more. The chain combines TRBV29-1 with TRBJ1-2; D remains unclear. From germline, CDR1 is SQVTM and CDR2 ANQGSEA. V was shortened by 6 bases and J by 13 bases, with 18 bases between the two germline ends. The CDR3 covers 11 residues. DNA for the CDR3: TGCAGCGTAGAGATCAGAGATCGGGGCACCTTC. It encodes CSVEIRDRGTF.

This clone showed up just a few times. The chain uses TRBV6-1 and TRBJ2-2, with TRBD1 matching 8 bases. Germline loops: CDR1 MNHNS, CDR2 SASEGT. The length of the CDR3 is 14 residues. The V segment lost 7 bases and the J segment 4 bases; nucleotides outside the gene matches: 5. CDR3 amino acids: CASTRTGRTGELFF. The CDR3 DNA reads as TGTGCCAGCACCCGGACAGGGCGCACCGGGGAGCTGTTTTTT.

This chain joins TRBV5-1 and TRBJ1-3, with D possibly TRBD1 on 6 matching bases. The CDR3 extends over 18 amino acids. V was trimmed by 0 bases and J by 4 bases, leaving 20 bases between them. Germline lookup yields CDR1 SGHRS and CDR2 YFSETQ. The CDR3 is CASSLDVLSGASGNTIYF. The CDR3 DNA reads as TGCGCCAGCAGCTTGGATGTTTTGTCGGGGGCATCCGGAAACACCATATATTTT.

V gene TRBV9 combines with J gene TRBJ1-4; the D is unclear. The CDR3 has 12 residues. The germline V gene has CDR1 SGDLS and CDR2 YYNGEE. Trimming pared 4 bases from V and 8 bases from J, leaving 9 bases between. CDR3 coding DNA: TGTGCCAGCAGCTCACAAGAAGAAAAACTGTTTTTT. Amino acids: CASSSQEEKLFF.

The rearrangement links TRBV7-9 to TRBJ2-1, with a possible D match to TRBD1 (6 bases). The CDR3 runs 14 residues. CDR1 and CDR2 (germline): SEHNR, FQNEAQ (reference sequence). Trimming removed 4 bases from V and 4 bases from J, with 11 bases in between. The CDR3 spells CASSSDRLYNEQFF. As DNA, the CDR3 is TGTGCCAGCAGCTCGGACAGACTTTACAATGAGCAGTTCTTC.

This clone came up many times. This chain uses TRBV30 with TRBJ2-1; D tentatively fits TRBD1 or TRBD2 (5 bases each). The CDR3 runs to 14 residues. The V gene lost 1 base and the J gene lost 7 bases, with 14 bases spanning the gap. CDR1 is GTSNPN and CDR2 is SVGIG in the germline V gene (reference sequence). The CDR3 loop is CAWSGGTNLNEQFF. The CDR3 bases are TGTGCCTGGAGTGGGGGGACCAACCTAAATGAGCAGTTCTTC.

The chain links TRBV6-6 to TRBJ2-3, with D maybe TRBD1 (5 bases). The ends were cut back, 8 bases at V and 4 bases at J, with 13 bases in the middle. The CDR3 is 13 residues long. Germline lookup yields CDR1 MNHNY and CDR2 SVGAGI (reference sequence). CDR3 coding DNA: TGTGCCAGCCGTGTTGGGGCCGCAGATACGCAGTATTTT. Encoded protein: CASRVGAADTQYF.

The chain joins TRBV6-5 to TRBJ2-7; 9 bases fit TRBD1. The CDR3 loop spans 15 amino acids. V gave up 7 bases and J gave up 4 bases; unmatched junction bases: 11. In germline, CDR1 is MNHEY, CDR2 SVGAGI. The CDR3: CASTSGTGNRYEQYF. As DNA, the CDR3 is TGTGCCAGCACCTCCGGGACAGGGAATAGGTACGAGCAGTACTTC.

This chain connects TRBV18 to TRBJ2-7; 10 positions agree with TRBD2. With V trimmed by 0 bases and J by 6 bases, 5 bases remained unmatched. The CDR3 covers 15 residues. Germline V gives CDR1 KGHSH, CDR2 LQKENI. CDR3 sequence: CASSPPAGGPIEQYF. DNA of the CDR3: TGTGCCAGCTCACCACCAGCGGGGGGGCCTATCGAGCAGTACTTC. Full variable domain (rest looked up from reference TRBV18 and TRBJ2-7): NAGVMQNPRHLVRRRGQEARLRCSPMKGHSHVYWYRQLPEEGLKFMVYLQKENIIDESGMPKERFSAEFPKEGPSILRIQQVVRGDSAAYFCASSPPAGGPIEQYFGPGTRLTVT.

This rearrangement joins TRBV6-5 to TRBJ2-3; no clear D. V was shortened by 4 bases and J by 4 bases, with 6 bases between the two germline ends. The germline V gene encodes CDR1 MNHEY and CDR2 SVGAGI. The CDR3 is 12 residues long. CDR3 residues: CASSSTSDTQYF. CDR3 DNA: TGTGCCAGCAGTTCGACTTCAGATACGCAGTATTTT.

A single count supports this clone. This chain links TRBV14 with TRBJ1-2; no clear D. V lost 4 bases, J lost 4 bases, and 7 bases lay in between. The CDR3 length is 12 residues. The germline gives CDR1 SGHDN, CDR2 FVKESK. The CDR3 sequence: CASSPASYGYTF. CDR3 coding DNA: TGTGCCAGCAGCCCCGCCTCCTATGGCTACACCTTC.

The gene calls are TRBV7-2 and TRBJ1-6; TRBD1 is a possible D gene (5 bases). Trimming took 5 bases from V and 3 from J, leaving 17 bases between them. CDR1 and CDR2 (germline): SGHTA, FQGNSA. The CDR3 has 17 residues. The CDR3 DNA sequence: TGTGCCAGCAGCCACCCCTTAGGAGGGGTCTATAATTCACCCCTCCACTTT. Translated: CASSHPLGGVYNSPLHF. The whole variable domain, remainder taken from reference TRBV7-2 and TRBJ1-6, is GAGVSQSPSNKVTEKGKDVELRCDPISGHTALYWYRQSLGQGLEFLIYFQGNSAPDKSGLPSDRFSAERTGGSVSTLTIQRTQQEDSAVYLCASSHPLGGVYNSPLHFGNGTRLTVT.

The chain employs TRBV19 and TRBJ2-2, with TRBD2 identical over 9 bases. CDR1 and CDR2 (germline): LNHDA, SQIVND (reference sequence). The length of the CDR3 is 14 residues. J lost 7 bases, V lost 4 bases, and 4 bases had no gene match. The DNA for the CDR3 is TGTGCCAGTAGTAATAGCGGGAGCGGCGGGGAGCTGTTTTTT. Its translation: CASSNSGSGGELFF.

This chain uses TRBV7-2 with TRBJ1-2; D is uncertain. The CDR3 contains 15 residues. V lost 4 bases and J 3 bases, leaving 15 bases between the germline ends. Germline V gene data show CDR1 as SGHTA and CDR2 as FQGNSA. The CDR3 here is CASSSRLFGDYGYTF. The CDR3 bases are TGTGCCAGCAGCTCACGTCTCTTTGGAGACTATGGCTACACCTTC.

This chain uses TRBV5-6 with TRBJ1-3; 8 positions agree with TRBD1. Per the germline V gene, CDR1 is SGHDT and CDR2 is YYEEEE. This CDR3 contains 16 residues. The trim removed 4 bases at V and 5 bases at J, leaving 11 bases unmatched. The CDR3 nucleotides read TGTGCCAGCAGCCCATGGGGACAGGACGCTAGAAACACCATATATTTT. Translated: CASSPWGQDARNTIYF.

This clone occurred once. The chain links TRBV7-2 to TRBJ1-2; D uncertain. V lost 5 bases, J lost 7 bases, and 17 bases lay in between. Germline assignment: CDR1 SGHTA and CDR2 FQGNSA. The CDR3 has 14 residues. The CDR3 loop reads CASSLEPHVFGYTF. CDR3 bases: TGTGCCAGCAGCCTAGAACCCCACGTGTTTGGCTACACCTTC. Variable domain in full (rest from reference TRBV7-2 and TRBJ1-2): GAGVSQSPSNKVTEKGKDVELRCDPISGHTALYWYRQSLGQGLEFLIYFQGNSAPDKSGLPSDRFSAERTGGSVSTLTIQRTQQEDSAVYLCASSLEPHVFGYTFGSGTRLTVV.

This chain joins TRBV5-4 and TRBJ1-6, with 7 bases that match TRBD1. Germline assignment: CDR1 SGHNT and CDR2 YYREEE (reference sequence). Losses at the gene ends were 0 bases for V and 8 bases for J; bases not matched to a gene: 8. The CDR3 runs 16 residues. The CDR3 region has the DNA TGTGCCAGCAGCTTGGAGACAGGGAAAGGGTATTCACCCCTCCACTTT. It codes for CASSLETGKGYSPLHF.

The V and J genes are TRBV7-2 and TRBJ2-2; a possible D gene is TRBD2 (5 bases). The V end lost 5 bases, the J end lost 4 bases, and 17 bases lay between the germline ends. Germline lookup yields CDR1 SGHTA and CDR2 FQGNSA. The CDR3 is 16 amino acids. As DNA, the CDR3 is TGTGCCAGCAGCCCGGTGAGCGGACGATCCACCGGGGAGCTGTTTTTT. Residues: CASSPVSGRSTGELFF.

This sequence joins TRBV20-1 and TRBJ2-3, with unresolved D. The CDR3 has 11 residues. Deletions cut 3 bases from V and 3 bases from J, with 4 bases between. Germline V gene data show CDR1 as DFQATT and CDR2 as SNEGSKA (reference sequence). In DNA form, the CDR3 reads TGCAGTGCTAGTCAGACAGATACGCAGTATTTT. Its translation is CSASQTDTQYF.

This chain links TRBV4-3 with TRBJ2-5, with TRBD2 identical over 8 bases. The germline V gene has CDR1 LGHNA and CDR2 YSLEER. CDR3 length: 13 amino acids. V gave up 6 bases and J gave up 4 bases; unmatched junction bases: 4. CDR3 residues: CASSREGRETQYF. Written as DNA, the CDR3 is TGCGCCAGCAGTCGGGAGGGCCGAGAGACCCAGTACTTC.

This chain uses TRBV7-6 with TRBJ2-1; D could derive from TRBD1 or TRBD2 (5 bases each). The V end was cut by 1 base, the J end by 4 bases, with 8 bases between. Germline V lookup: CDR1 SGHVS, CDR2 FNYEAQ. The CDR3 length is 14 residues. The CDR3 DNA reads TGTGCCAGCAGCTTAGGTGGGGGATACAATGAGCAGTTCTTC. Translated: CASSLGGGYNEQFF. Full variable domain (rest looked up from reference TRBV7-6 and TRBJ2-1): GAGVSQSPRYKVTKRGQDVALRCDPISGHVSLYWYRQALGQGPEFLTYFNYEAQQDKSGLPNDRFSAERPEGSISTLTIQRTEQRDSAMYRCASSLGGGYNEQFFGPGTRLTVL.

The chain couples TRBV5-6 to TRBJ1-2; the D gene is possibly TRBD1 (5 bases). V lost 4 bases and J 4 bases, leaving 14 bases between the germline ends. CDR1 is SGHDT, CDR2 YYEEEE, per germline. The CDR3 runs 14 residues. CDR3 region: CASSPGTDFYGYTF. In DNA, the CDR3 is TGTGCCAGCAGCCCCGGGACGGACTTCTATGGCTACACCTTC.